Each of the 18 T cell receptor beta chains below was sequenced from the same sample in a study of T cells in localized non-small cell lung cancer. Clones were sequenced by immunoSEQ multiplex PCR, and TCRdb holds only the in-frame ones, with some missing. The table shows about 26,000 clones, with under 95% occurring only once. Material: peripheral blood, obtained before any cancer treatment. The receptors originated from a female donor over 55 with stage II squamous cell lung carcinoma.

The chain is built from TRBV27 and TRBJ1-5, with D maybe TRBD1 (6 bases). V lost 5 bases and J 7 bases, leaving 21 bases between the germline ends. This CDR3 is built from 16 residues. The germline CDR1 and CDR2 sequences are MNHEY and SMNVEV (reference sequence). The CDR3 nucleotides read TGTGCCAGCAGTCCTGGACAGCCTTGGGAAGCCCAGCCCCAGCATTTT. This gives the protein CASSPGQPWEAQPQHF.

The chain combines TRBV28 with TRBJ1-5; a weak D match, TRBD1 (6 bases). Germline loops: CDR1 MDHEN, CDR2 SYDVKM. The CDR3 contains 17 residues. V shed 6 bases and J shed 0 bases, with 18 bases lying between them. CDR3 in DNA: TGTGCCAGCAGATTGCCGGGACAAGCATATAGCAATCAGCCCCAGCATTTT. Its protein is CASRLPGQAYSNQPQHF.

The chain is built from TRBV11-3 and TRBJ2-5; no reliable D call. The V end lost 4 bases, the J end lost 2 bases, and 11 bases lay between the germline ends. Germline CDR1 reads SGHNT; CDR2 reads YENEEA. The CDR3 contains 14 residues. The CDR3 sequence is CASSSPGDQETQYF. The DNA of the CDR3 is TGTGCCAGCAGCTCCCCGGGTGATCAAGAGACCCAGTACTTC.

The rearrangement links TRBV18 to TRBJ1-1; D remains ambiguous. Trimming left V 1 base short and J 1 base short, with 7 bases between. Germline V lookup: CDR1 KGHSH, CDR2 LQKENI. The CDR3 consists of 14 residues. The CDR3 sequence: CASSPLAENTEAFF. The CDR3 coding sequence is TGTGCCAGCTCACCACTGGCAGAGAACACTGAAGCTTTCTTT.

The rearrangement uses TRBV5-6 and TRBJ1-2; possibly TRBD1 for D (5 bases). Germline V gene sequence: CDR1 SGHDT, CDR2 YYEEEE. The V end lost 1 base, the J end lost 8 bases, and 15 bases lay between the germline ends. CDR3 length equals 14 residues. The chain's CDR3 is CASSLYSGRGGYTF. For the CDR3, the DNA is TGTGCCAGCAGCTTGTATTCAGGGAGGGGAGGCTACACCTTC.

This chain uses TRBV19 with TRBJ2-7, with D possibly being TRBD2 (5 bases). Germline lookup yields CDR1 LNHDA and CDR2 SQIVND (reference sequence). This CDR3 comprises 14 residues. V was shortened by 5 bases and J by 3 bases, with 14 bases between the two germline ends. CDR3 in DNA: TGTGCCAGTAGTCCCCAAGGAGGCTTCTACGAGCAGTACTTC. It yields the protein CASSPQGGFYEQYF.

This chain links TRBV6-1 with TRBJ2-5; no clear D. Germline CDR1 reads MNHNS; CDR2 reads SASEGT. V lost 1 base to trimming and J lost 4 bases, with 13 bases between them. The length of the CDR3 is 15 residues. CDR3 DNA sequence: TGTGCCAGCAGTGAAGTTATTGGGGTCGGAGAGACCCAGTACTTC. This codes for CASSEVIGVGETQYF.

The CDR3 DNA follows: TGTGCCTTCGAGACAGGGGGAAAGGTTGGTACGCAGTATTTT. Translation gives CAFETGGKVGTQYF. The rearrangement links TRBV30 to TRBJ2-3, with 9 bases matching TRBD1. The CDR3 totals 14 residues. Germline lookup yields CDR1 GTSNPN and CDR2 SVGIG (reference sequence). V dropped 7 bases and J dropped 8; count of bases not matched to a gene: 13.

The chain uses TRBV5-1 and TRBJ1-1; 10 nucleotides line up with TRBD1. After removal of 4 bases from V and 2 bases from J, the junction contained 11 bases not matched to a gene. Germline V gene lookup returns CDR1 SGHRS and CDR2 YFSETQ. CDR3 length: 17 residues. The CDR3 DNA reads as TGCGCCAGCAGCGTATCCCTGGGACAGGGGTTCAACACTGAAGCTTTCTTT. This encodes CASSVSLGQGFNTEAFF.

The CDR3 sequence: CASSFTSGGDGRQYF. In DNA form, the CDR3 reads TGTGCCAGCAGCTTTACTAGCGGGGGCGACGGTCGGCAGTATTTT. This sequence joins TRBV9 and TRBJ2-3, with 11 bases identical to TRBD2. Germline lookup yields CDR1 SGDLS and CDR2 YYNGEE. The ends lost 4 bases at V and 11 bases at J; junction bases unmatched: 12. This CDR3 spans 15 amino acids.

The V and J genes are TRBV19 and TRBJ1-1, with D perhaps matching TRBD1 (6 bases). The V gene lost 7 bases and the J gene lost 7 bases, with 19 bases spanning the gap. Germline loops: CDR1 LNHDA, CDR2 SQIVND (reference sequence). The CDR3 extends over 14 amino acids. CDR3 sequence reads: CASNDRPRAVEAFF. DNA for the CDR3: TGTGCCAGTAATGACAGGCCGAGGGCAGTTGAAGCTTTCTTT.

The chain uses TRBV6-5 and TRBJ1-2; no definite D call. V was clipped by 4 bases and J by 3 bases, with 12 bases between them. The germline CDR1 and CDR2 sequences are MNHEY and SVGAGI. This CDR3 has 14 residues. The CDR3 spells CASSSLGTYYGYTF. CDR3 nucleotides: TGTGCCAGCAGTTCCTTGGGAACCTACTATGGCTACACCTTC.

This chain joins TRBV2 and TRBJ1-3, with D tentatively TRBD1 (6 bases). The CDR3 sequence is 14 residues long. Deletions cut 6 bases from V and 3 bases from J, with 12 bases between. Per germline, CDR1 SNHLY and CDR2 FYNNEI. The CDR3, as DNA: TGTGCCAGCAGCGCCTCAGGGGTTGGAAACACCATATATTTT. Protein: CASSASGVGNTIYF. The entire variable domain, with the rest obtained from reference TRBV2 and TRBJ1-3, is as follows: EPEVTQTPSHQVTQMGQEVILRCVPISNHLYFYWYRQILGQKVEFLVSFYNNEISEKSEIFDDQFSVERPDGSNFTLKIRSTKLEDSAMYFCASSASGVGNTIYFGEGSWLTVV.

CDR3 DNA sequence: TGTGCCAGTAGTAGCGGGGGGGTATACAATGAGCAGTTCTTC. This codes for CASSSGGVYNEQFF. V gene TRBV19 combines with J gene TRBJ2-1; 9 nucleotides match TRBD2. The CDR3 contains 14 residues. Germline V gives CDR1 LNHDA, CDR2 SQIVND (reference sequence). V lost 4 bases and J lost 4; bases outside the gene matches: 2.

The V call is TRBV29-1, the J call TRBJ2-3; no clear D gene. V lost 6 bases and J 0 bases, leaving 16 bases between the germline ends. Germline V CDR1 and CDR2: SQVTM, ANQGSEA. The CDR3 totals 15 residues. The CDR3 loop is CSVNDRSMSTDTQYF. CDR3 coding DNA: TGCAGCGTGAACGACCGCTCGATGAGCACAGATACGCAGTATTTT.

This clone was counted once. The chain links TRBV4-2 to TRBJ2-1; 11 bases agree with TRBD2. The CDR3 is made up of 16 amino acids. V was pared by 1 base and J by 4 bases, with 3 bases of the junction left unmatched. The V gene's germline CDR1 is LGHNA and CDR2 YNFKEQ. The CDR3 sequence: CASSQVSGRGYNEQFF. The CDR3 bases are TGTGCCAGCAGCCAAGTTAGCGGGAGGGGATACAATGAGCAGTTCTTC.

This clone was observed a single time. The chain uses TRBV7-3 and TRBJ2-2; 7 nucleotides agree with TRBD2. This CDR3 comprises 15 residues. V was clipped by 2 bases and J by 4 bases; unmatched bases: 4. In germline, CDR1 is SGHTA, CDR2 FQGTGA. CDR3 nucleotide sequence: TGTGCCAGCAGCTTATCGGGGGAGGGCACCGGGGAGCTGTTTTTT. Protein product: CASSLSGEGTGELFF.

The chain recombines TRBV6-4 with TRBJ1-6; 7 bases are a match to TRBD1. Germline loops: CDR1 MRHNA, CDR2 SNTAGT. The CDR3 has 16 residues. V lost 9 bases, J lost 4 bases, and 12 bases stayed unmatched. CDR3 sequence: CARTGTPRYYNSPLHF. As DNA, the CDR3 is TGTGCCAGGACAGGGACCCCTAGATATTATAATTCACCCCTCCACTTT.